What follows are 6 T cell receptor beta chains derived from one specimen sequenced in a study of PD-1 blockade in classical Hodgkin lymphoma (dated by TCRdb to 2018 to 2021). The library was produced with the immunoSEQ multiplex PCR assay. TCRdb carries this immuneACCESS record with in-frame sequences only. Its versions omit some clonotypes, under half of them owing to an unresolved V gene in the studies checked, with the rest unexplained. This sample holds approximately 15,000 clones; roughly 90% were observed only once. The biggest ten clones account for less than 20% of the sample. Per the publication, the time point label means: cycle 4 day 1 (C4D1), after six to seven weeks of nivolumab. All trial patients had relapsed after autologous stem cell transplantation, with cohorts A, B and C differing in prior brentuximab vedotin exposure. Magnetic negative selection with a Miltenyi CD8+ T cell isolation kit was used to purify CD8+ T cells from thawed PBMCs.

The sequencing used CD8+ T cells from blood, collected before the fourth cycle of nivolumab. These receptors came from a human donor with classical Hodgkin lymphoma.

This chain joins TRBV9 and TRBJ2-5; TRBD2 matches at 12 bases. With 4 bases clipped from V and 1 base from J, the junction kept 5 bases outside the gene matches. CDR1 and CDR2 from the germline V gene are SGDLS and YYNGEE. This CDR3 region has 16 residues. The CDR3 is CASSPGLAGSQETQYF. CDR3 DNA: TGTGCCAGCAGCCCCGGACTAGCGGGAAGCCAAGAGACCCAGTACTTC.

This clone appeared a few times. The chain is built from TRBV4-2 and TRBJ2-1; 11 positions agree with TRBD2. CDR3 size: 19 residues. The germline V gene encodes CDR1 LGHNA and CDR2 YNFKEQ. V was clipped by 2 bases and J by 1 base; unmatched bases: 10. The CDR3 region has the DNA TGTGCCAGCAGCCAACAACTAGCGGGGGTTTCGGGTTCCTACAATGAGCAGTTCTTC. Protein sequence: CASSQQLAGVSGSYNEQFF.

The chain carries TRBV2 and TRBJ2-1; 8 bases fit TRBD1. Trimming removed 6 bases from V and 4 bases from J; junction bases left unmatched: 8. CDR1 and CDR2 (germline): SNHLY, FYNNEI. The CDR3 loop spans 15 amino acids. The CDR3 spells CASRPRDRPYNEQFF. CDR3 DNA sequence: TGTGCCAGCAGGCCCCGGGACAGGCCGTACAATGAGCAGTTCTTC. Full variable domain (outside the CDR3, taken from reference TRBV2 and TRBJ2-1): EPEVTQTPSHQVTQMGQEVILRCVPISNHLYFYWYRQILGQKVEFLVSFYNNEISEKSEIFDDQFSVERPDGSNFTLKIRSTKLEDSAMYFCASRPRDRPYNEQFFGPGTRLTVL.

This chain joins TRBV10-3 and TRBJ1-1, with D perhaps matching TRBD1 (5 bases). V was clipped by 0 bases and J by 6 bases, with 17 bases between them. There are 16 residues in the CDR3. CDR1 and CDR2 (germline): ENHRY, SYGVKD. The CDR3, as DNA: TGTGCCATCAGTGAGTCCCGGGGGGGGAGGGTCCCTGAAGCTTTCTTT. Protein sequence: CAISESRGGRVPEAFF.

The chain employs TRBV25-1 and TRBJ1-2; maybe TRBD1 (6 bases). This CDR3 comprises 14 residues. Deletions cut 2 bases from V and 5 bases from J, with 12 bases between. CDR1 MGHDK and CDR2 SYGVNS come from the germline V gene. CDR3 sequence reads: CASSEQNRDYGYTF. The DNA for the CDR3 is TGTGCCAGCAGTGAACAGAACAGGGATTATGGCTACACCTTC.

The V gene is TRBV5-1, the J gene TRBJ2-3, with D perhaps given as TRBD1 or TRBD2 (5 bases each). This CDR3 comprises 16 residues. V was clipped by 1 base and J by 3 bases, with 15 bases between them. The V gene's germline CDR1 is SGHRS and CDR2 YFSETQ. The CDR3 DNA sequence: TGCGCCAGCAGCTTGTCTCTTGCCGGGACGACAGATACGCAGTATTTT. This gives the protein CASSLSLAGTTDTQYF.